These 27 T cell receptor beta chains came from one sample sequenced in a study of response to subunit inactivated influenza vaccine. One entry per CDR3 protein results from TCRdb running MiXCR on the RT-PCR reads. The sample lists more than 550,000 distinct CDR3 sequences; 10% to 15% were seen once. Sequences were derived from PBMCs from blood, sampled on the day of vaccination. These receptors all stem from a man over 45 who received an inactivated influenza vaccine.

The chain combines TRBV3-1 with TRBJ2-7; TRBD2 matches 12 bases. CDR3 length: 14 amino acids. Germline loops: CDR1 LGHDT, CDR2 YNNKEL (reference sequence). V lost 4 bases, J lost 6 bases, and 4 bases stayed unmatched. CDR3 residues: CASSRLAGAREQYF. DNA of the CDR3: TGTGCCAGCAGCCGACTAGCGGGAGCCCGCGAGCAGTACTTC.

The CDR3 DNA reads TGTGCCAGCAGTTACTCGAAAGCCGGGACTAGCGGGAGCGAGAACACAGATACGCAGTATTTT. It specifies CASSYSKAGTSGSENTDTQYF. The rearrangement uses TRBV6-2 or TRBV6-3 and TRBJ2-3, with TRBD2 matching 14 bases. In germline, CDR1 is MNHEY, CDR2 SVGEGT. CDR3 length equals 21 residues. V dropped 0 bases and J dropped 2; count of bases not matched to a gene: 13.

The table lists this clonotype with many counts. V and J are TRBV4-1 and TRBJ2-7; 9 positions agree with TRBD1. The V segment lost 4 bases and the J segment 4 bases; nucleotides outside the gene matches: 5. The CDR3 contains 14 residues. Germline CDR1 reads MGHRA; CDR2 reads YSYEKL. In DNA form, the CDR3 reads TGCGCCAGCAGCCTTCGGACAGGGGATTACGAGCAGTACTTC. Translating gives CASSLRTGDYEQYF.

This clonotype appeared a few times. The chain uses TRBV20-1 and TRBJ2-1; TRBD2 is a possible D gene (6 bases). Germline V gene data show CDR1 as DFQATT and CDR2 as SNEGSKA (reference sequence). This CDR3 spans 15 amino acids. V dropped 3 bases and J dropped 4 bases, with 16 bases sitting between them. CDR3 region: CSARPGRGSYNEQFF. For the CDR3, the DNA is TGCAGTGCTAGGCCCGGGAGAGGTTCATACAATGAGCAGTTCTTC.

This clonotype was counted at least ten times. CDR3 residues: CASSQVGTAYEQYF. As DNA, the CDR3 is TGTGCCAGCAGCCAAGTGGGGACAGCCTACGAGCAGTACTTC. This chain uses TRBV14 with TRBJ2-7; 7 bases line up with TRBD1. Germline CDR1 reads SGHDN; CDR2 reads FVKESK. This CDR3 contains 14 residues. Trimming took 1 base from V and 2 from J; bases not matched to a gene: 2. The full variable domain, its missing parts supplied by reference TRBV14 and TRBJ2-7, is EAGVTQFPSHSVIEKGQTVTLRCDPISGHDNLYWYRRVMGKEIKFLLHFVKESKQDESGMPNNRFLAERTGGTYSTLKVQPAELEDSGVYFCASSQVGTAYEQYFGPGTRLTVT.

The J gene is TRBJ2-1, the V gene TRBV7-2, with 7 bases aligning to TRBD2. After removal of 4 bases from V and 2 bases from J, the junction contained 8 bases not matched to a gene. The CDR3 loop spans 16 amino acids. Per germline, CDR1 SGHTA and CDR2 FQGNSA. The CDR3 coding sequence is TGTGCCAGCAGCTCACTCCTAGCGGCTACCTACAATGAGCAGTTCTTC. Residues: CASSSLLAATYNEQFF. Together with reference TRBV7-2 and TRBJ2-1, the CDR3 gives the full variable domain: GAGVSQSPSNKVTEKGKDVELRCDPISGHTALYWYRQSLGQGLEFLIYFQGNSAPDKSGLPSDRFSAERTGGSVSTLTIQRTQQEDSAVYLCASSSLLAATYNEQFFGPGTRLTVL.

This clonotype was picked up a small number of times. This sequence joins TRBV7-9 and TRBJ1-2; D not certain. The V gene lost 3 bases and the J gene lost 6 bases, with 14 bases spanning the gap. The germline CDR1 and CDR2 sequences are SEHNR and FQNEAQ (reference sequence). The CDR3 is 14 residues long. CDR3 in DNA: TGTGCCAGCAGCTTCGAAACAGTATCTCATGGCTACACCTTC. Its translation is CASSFETVSHGYTF.

This clonotype was observed at least ten times. This chain uses TRBV6-5 with TRBJ1-5; D is ambiguous. V lost 0 bases to trimming and J lost 0 bases, with 15 bases between them. In germline, CDR1 is MNHEY, CDR2 SVGAGI. The CDR3 extends over 18 amino acids. The DNA of the CDR3 is TGTGCCAGCAGTTACTCGGGCAGAAACCTATATAGCAATCAGCCCCAGCATTTT. It codes for CASSYSGRNLYSNQPQHF.

The rearrangement links TRBV4-1 to TRBJ2-3; D gene ambiguous. The germline gives CDR1 MGHRA, CDR2 YSYEKL. This CDR3 comprises 15 residues. Trimming removed 1 base at V and 2 bases at J, with 10 bases between. The CDR3 DNA reads as TGCGCCAGCAGCCAAGTAGCTCTTCCCACAGATACGCAGTATTTT. Amino acids: CASSQVALPTDTQYF.

The rearrangement uses TRBV25-1 and TRBJ2-5; D might be TRBD1 (5 bases). This CDR3 is 14 amino acids long. Germline V gives CDR1 MGHDK, CDR2 SYGVNS. Trimming took 2 bases from V and 7 from J, leaving 14 bases between them. CDR3 nucleotide sequence: TGTGCCAGCAGTGAAATCAGGGATAGAGGGACCCAGTACTTC. It translates to CASSEIRDRGTQYF.

This clonotype was counted at least ten times. The genes are TRBV5-1 and TRBJ2-1, with 8 bases aligning to TRBD1. The CDR3 runs 15 residues. The V gene's germline CDR1 is SGHRS and CDR2 YFSETQ. Unmatched junction bases numbered 5, after V lost 4 bases and J lost 2 bases. The CDR3 here is CASSDDRGAYNEQFF. The CDR3 DNA sequence: TGCGCCAGCAGCGATGACAGGGGCGCCTACAATGAGCAGTTCTTC.

This sequence joins TRBV7-9 and TRBJ2-1, with TRBD2 matching over 14 bases. CDR1 is SEHNR, CDR2 FQNEAQ, per germline (reference sequence). The CDR3 is made up of 16 amino acids. Losses at the gene ends were 5 bases for V and 7 bases for J; bases not matched to a gene: 7. The chain's CDR3 is CASSRGLAGGENEQFF. The CDR3 nucleotides are TGTGCCAGCAGCCGCGGACTAGCGGGGGGAGAGAATGAGCAGTTCTTC.

This clonotype was counted between two and nine times. The rearrangement links TRBV5-5 to TRBJ2-3, with TRBD2 identical over 11 bases. The CDR3 totals 18 residues. Trimming cost V 0 bases and J 2 bases; bases outside gene matches: 8. The germline CDR1 and CDR2 sequences are SGHKS and YYEKEE (reference sequence). The CDR3 sequence is CASSLELAGVSHTDTQYF. CDR3 nucleotide sequence: TGTGCCAGCAGCTTGGAACTAGCGGGAGTCTCACACACAGATACGCAGTATTTT.

This clonotype was observed many times. V and J are TRBV20-1 and TRBJ2-5; the match to TRBD1 covers 9 bases. The V segment lost 2 bases and the J segment 0 bases; nucleotides outside the gene matches: 7. The germline V gene has CDR1 DFQATT and CDR2 SNEGSKA (reference sequence). CDR3 length: 16 amino acids. The CDR3, as DNA: TGCAGTGCTAGACCTAACCGGGACAGGGACCAAGAGACCCAGTACTTC. This encodes CSARPNRDRDQETQYF.

This rearrangement joins TRBV5-1 to TRBJ2-7; unclear D gene. The CDR3 totals 15 residues. The V gene lost 4 bases and the J gene lost 1 base, with 15 bases spanning the gap. CDR1 and CDR2 (germline): SGHRS, YFSETQ. The CDR3 nucleotides read TGCGCCAGCAGCAGGTGGGTCAGCGAGTCCTACGAGCAGTACTTC. Amino acid sequence: CASSRWVSESYEQYF.

This clonotype was seen at least ten times. V is TRBV29-1 and J is TRBJ2-3, with D perhaps TRBD1 (6 bases). Germline V gene sequence: CDR1 SQVTM, CDR2 ANQGSEA. The CDR3 has 14 residues. V was cut by 6 bases and J by 2 bases, with 15 bases left in between. The chain's CDR3 is CSVRNRVPTDTQYF. The DNA of the CDR3 is TGCAGCGTCCGAAACAGGGTTCCCACAGATACGCAGTATTTT.

This clonotype was picked up a small number of times. The chain is built from TRBV2 and TRBJ2-2, with D maybe TRBD1 (6 bases). CDR1 and CDR2 from the germline V gene are SNHLY and FYNNEI. The CDR3 totals 14 residues. Trimming stripped 8 bases from V and 3 bases from J, with 13 bases between. The CDR3 is CASRIHRDTGELFF. CDR3 DNA: TGTGCCAGCCGAATTCACAGGGACACCGGGGAGCTGTTTTTT. Full variable domain (rest looked up from reference TRBV2 and TRBJ2-2): EPEVTQTPSHQVTQMGQEVILRCVPISNHLYFYWYRQILGQKVEFLVSFYNNEISEKSEIFDDQFSVERPDGSNFTLKIRSTKLEDSAMYFCASRIHRDTGELFFGEGSRLTVL.

The gene calls are TRBV7-8 and TRBJ2-3, with TRBD2 matching 7 bases. From germline, CDR1 is SGHVS and CDR2 FQNEAQ. The CDR3 totals 16 residues. J lost 2 bases, V lost 5 bases, and 10 bases had no gene match. The CDR3 nucleotides are TGTGCCAGCAGCCCCTTAGCGGGCGGTTACACAGATACGCAGTATTTT. This gives the protein CASSPLAGGYTDTQYF.

This clonotype has at least ten counts. V gene TRBV11-3 combines with J gene TRBJ2-2; D gene unclear. Trimming took 1 base from V and 5 from J, leaving 8 bases between them. Germline-derived CDR1 and CDR2 are SGHNT and YENEEA. The CDR3 consists of 14 residues. CDR3 DNA sequence: TGTGCCAGCAGCTTAGTGGCTGGAACCGGGGAGCTGTTTTTT. This codes for CASSLVAGTGELFF.

This clonotype was seen repeatedly, ten times or more. The J gene is TRBJ2-5, the V gene TRBV12-3 or TRBV12-4; D may be TRBD2 (6 bases). This CDR3 has 13 amino acids. With 6 bases removed from V and 5 bases from J, the gap between germline ends came to 13 bases. CDR3 amino acids: CASSRSGRETQYF. The CDR3 coding sequence is TGTGCCAGCAGCCGTAGCGGTCGCGAGACCCAGTACTTC.

The genes are TRBV6-1 and TRBJ2-1; D possibly matches TRBD1 or TRBD2 (5 bases each). The CDR3 is 16 residues long. The germline V gene has CDR1 MNHNS and CDR2 SASEGT. Between the trimmed V and J ends, which lost 4 bases and 9 bases, there was a span of 22 bases. The CDR3 protein is CASSAQRRGVGGEQFF. The CDR3, as DNA: TGTGCCAGCAGTGCCCAACGCCGGGGCGTAGGTGGTGAGCAGTTCTTC.

The gene calls are TRBV11-3 and TRBJ2-7; no clear D gene. Germline assignment: CDR1 SGHNT and CDR2 YENEEA. There are 15 residues in the CDR3. Trimming pared 0 bases from V and 0 bases from J, leaving 9 bases between. The CDR3 DNA reads TGTGCCAGCAGCTTAGATTCCGCTCACTCCTACGAGCAGTACTTC. Translated, it gives CASSLDSAHSYEQYF.

In this sample, this clonotype turned up a few times. CDR3 in DNA: TGCAGTGCTAACCAACGGCGGGGAAAGGTGTTCTTC. This encodes CSANQRRGKVFF. The V gene is TRBV20-1, the J gene TRBJ2-1; tentatively, D is TRBD2 (6 bases). V gave up 4 bases and J gave up 15 bases, with 19 bases separating them. Germline assignment: CDR1 DFQATT and CDR2 SNEGSKA (reference sequence). This CDR3 spans 12 amino acids.

The V and J genes are TRBV4-3 and TRBJ2-7; no definite D call. The CDR3 covers 14 residues. The germline CDR1 and CDR2 sequences are LGHNA and YSLEER. Trimming stripped 2 bases from V and 3 bases from J, with 11 bases between. CDR3 in amino acids: CASSQWLVGYEQYF. In DNA, the CDR3 is TGCGCCAGCAGCCAATGGTTGGTGGGCTACGAGCAGTACTTC.

The chain has TRBV7-6 and TRBJ2-1; 7 bases are shared with TRBD2. The V gene end was trimmed by 5 bases and the J gene end by 10 bases; junction bases not matched to a gene: 20. CDR3 size: 17 residues. Looked up from germline, CDR1 is SGHVS and CDR2 is FNYEAQ. CDR3 nucleotides: TGTGCCAGCAGCCCAAATCCGGGACTACCCTCTACACGAGAGCAGTTCTTC. The encoded protein is CASSPNPGLPSTREQFF. Using reference TRBV7-6 and TRBJ2-1 for the parts outside the CDR3, the full variable domain is GAGVSQSPRYKVTKRGQDVALRCDPISGHVSLYWYRQALGQGPEFLTYFNYEAQQDKSGLPNDRFSAERPEGSISTLTIQRTEQRDSAMYRCASSPNPGLPSTREQFFGPGTRLTVL.

This chain connects TRBV12-3 or TRBV12-4 to TRBJ2-2; 7 bases map to TRBD1. This CDR3 is built from 14 residues. Trimming cost V 2 bases and J 7 bases; bases outside gene matches: 4. The CDR3 coding sequence is TGTGCCAGCAGTTTAAAGGGGGCTAGCGGGGAGCTGTTTTTT. It codes for CASSLKGASGELFF.

This clonotype was observed at least ten times. This chain links TRBV4-2 with TRBJ1-1; D is possibly TRBD1 (5 bases). The CDR3 loop spans 15 amino acids. V was cut by 0 bases and J by 3 bases, with 11 bases left in between. CDR1 and CDR2 (germline): LGHNA, YNFKEQ. The CDR3, as DNA: TGTGCCAGCAGCCAAGACCTCAAGGGGTACACTGAAGCTTTCTTT. This translates into CASSQDLKGYTEAFF.